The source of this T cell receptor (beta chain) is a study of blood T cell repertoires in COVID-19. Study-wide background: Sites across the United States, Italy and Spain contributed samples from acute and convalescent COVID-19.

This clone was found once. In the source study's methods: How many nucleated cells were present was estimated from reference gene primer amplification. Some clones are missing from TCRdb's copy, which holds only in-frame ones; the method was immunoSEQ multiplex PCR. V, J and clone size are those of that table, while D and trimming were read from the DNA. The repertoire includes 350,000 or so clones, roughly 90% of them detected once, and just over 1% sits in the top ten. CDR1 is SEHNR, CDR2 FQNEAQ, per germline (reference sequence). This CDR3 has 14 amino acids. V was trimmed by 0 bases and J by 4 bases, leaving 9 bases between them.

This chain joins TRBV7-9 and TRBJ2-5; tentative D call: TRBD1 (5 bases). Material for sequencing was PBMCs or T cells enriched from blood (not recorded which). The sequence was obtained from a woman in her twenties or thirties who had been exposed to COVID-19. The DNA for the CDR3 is TGTGCCAGCAGCTTAGCGGGTAGGGGAGAGACCCAGTACTTC. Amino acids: CASSLAGRGETQYF.